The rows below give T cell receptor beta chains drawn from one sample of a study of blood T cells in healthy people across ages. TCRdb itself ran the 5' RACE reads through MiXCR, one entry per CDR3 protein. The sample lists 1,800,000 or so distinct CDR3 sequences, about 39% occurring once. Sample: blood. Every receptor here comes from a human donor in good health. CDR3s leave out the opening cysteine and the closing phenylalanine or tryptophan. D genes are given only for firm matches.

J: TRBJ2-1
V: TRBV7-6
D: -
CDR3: ASSSRAYGFAQF

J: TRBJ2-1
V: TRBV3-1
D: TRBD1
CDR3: ASSLRGPGHNEQF

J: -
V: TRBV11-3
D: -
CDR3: ASSNIHEQY

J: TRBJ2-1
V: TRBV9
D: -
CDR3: ASSAGGRSYNEQF

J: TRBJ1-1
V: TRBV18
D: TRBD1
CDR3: ASSLGDRGEAF

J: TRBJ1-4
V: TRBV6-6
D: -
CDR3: ASGGYTNEKLF

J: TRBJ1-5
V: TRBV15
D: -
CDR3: ATSVRGGLDQH

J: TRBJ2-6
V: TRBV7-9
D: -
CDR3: ASSLAAWDGANVLT

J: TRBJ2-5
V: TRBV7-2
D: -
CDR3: ASSPSNAETQY

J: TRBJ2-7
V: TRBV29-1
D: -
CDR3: SAILWGNYEQY

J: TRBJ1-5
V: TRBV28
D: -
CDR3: ASSGDIYSNQPQH